This T cell receptor beta chain was sequenced in a study of T-cell reconstitution after alpha-beta-depleted transplantation in children. Between the trimmed V and J ends, which lost 2 bases and 5 bases, there was a span of 9 bases. Germline V gene lookup returns CDR1 DFQATT and CDR2 SNEGSKA (reference sequence). The CDR3 covers 12 residues. Unique molecular identifiers were incorporated when the TCRbeta library was constructed. Each CDR3 protein gets one entry after TCRdb re-called the PCR reads with MiXCR. The table includes nearly 400,000 distinct CDR3 sequences, 20% detected once. The sequencing here drew on PBMCs from the stem cell graft donor, taken from the stem cell graft. The clonotype originates from a human donor who donated a stem cell graft to a child with acute myeloid leukemia. V is TRBV20-1 and J is TRBJ2-5, with D hard to call. CDR3 in DNA: TGCAGTGCTAGAACCCCGGAGGAGACCCAGTACTTC. It translates to CSARTPEETQYF.